Sequencing of this T cell receptor (beta chain) was carried out in a study of regulatory dendritic cells for organ transplantation. To note about this clone: Its antigen is as yet unknown.

TCRdb keeps only in-frame clones here, not all; method: immunoSEQ multiplex PCR. This sample has about 11,000 clones; around 66% occur once, and the top ten carry approximately 20%. Naive CD45RA+ and memory CD45RO+ CD4+ or CD8+ T cells were FACS-sorted. Findings of the study overall: Mature dendritic cells appeared to drive more memory CD8+ clonal expansion than regulatory ones.

Germline CDR1 is GTSNPN and CDR2 is SVGIG (reference sequence). The trim removed 1 base at V and 3 bases at J, leaving 5 bases unmatched. The CDR3 contains 15 residues. The source material was memory CD8+ T cells from blood. Subset reported: CD45RO+ memory T cells. This chain connects TRBV30 to TRBJ1-1, with 10 bases aligning to TRBD1. The clonotype was recovered from a human donor in good health. The CDR3 DNA reads as TGTGCCTGGAGTGAGGCGGGACAGGGGTACACTGAAGCTTTCTTT. As protein: CAWSEAGQGYTEAFF.